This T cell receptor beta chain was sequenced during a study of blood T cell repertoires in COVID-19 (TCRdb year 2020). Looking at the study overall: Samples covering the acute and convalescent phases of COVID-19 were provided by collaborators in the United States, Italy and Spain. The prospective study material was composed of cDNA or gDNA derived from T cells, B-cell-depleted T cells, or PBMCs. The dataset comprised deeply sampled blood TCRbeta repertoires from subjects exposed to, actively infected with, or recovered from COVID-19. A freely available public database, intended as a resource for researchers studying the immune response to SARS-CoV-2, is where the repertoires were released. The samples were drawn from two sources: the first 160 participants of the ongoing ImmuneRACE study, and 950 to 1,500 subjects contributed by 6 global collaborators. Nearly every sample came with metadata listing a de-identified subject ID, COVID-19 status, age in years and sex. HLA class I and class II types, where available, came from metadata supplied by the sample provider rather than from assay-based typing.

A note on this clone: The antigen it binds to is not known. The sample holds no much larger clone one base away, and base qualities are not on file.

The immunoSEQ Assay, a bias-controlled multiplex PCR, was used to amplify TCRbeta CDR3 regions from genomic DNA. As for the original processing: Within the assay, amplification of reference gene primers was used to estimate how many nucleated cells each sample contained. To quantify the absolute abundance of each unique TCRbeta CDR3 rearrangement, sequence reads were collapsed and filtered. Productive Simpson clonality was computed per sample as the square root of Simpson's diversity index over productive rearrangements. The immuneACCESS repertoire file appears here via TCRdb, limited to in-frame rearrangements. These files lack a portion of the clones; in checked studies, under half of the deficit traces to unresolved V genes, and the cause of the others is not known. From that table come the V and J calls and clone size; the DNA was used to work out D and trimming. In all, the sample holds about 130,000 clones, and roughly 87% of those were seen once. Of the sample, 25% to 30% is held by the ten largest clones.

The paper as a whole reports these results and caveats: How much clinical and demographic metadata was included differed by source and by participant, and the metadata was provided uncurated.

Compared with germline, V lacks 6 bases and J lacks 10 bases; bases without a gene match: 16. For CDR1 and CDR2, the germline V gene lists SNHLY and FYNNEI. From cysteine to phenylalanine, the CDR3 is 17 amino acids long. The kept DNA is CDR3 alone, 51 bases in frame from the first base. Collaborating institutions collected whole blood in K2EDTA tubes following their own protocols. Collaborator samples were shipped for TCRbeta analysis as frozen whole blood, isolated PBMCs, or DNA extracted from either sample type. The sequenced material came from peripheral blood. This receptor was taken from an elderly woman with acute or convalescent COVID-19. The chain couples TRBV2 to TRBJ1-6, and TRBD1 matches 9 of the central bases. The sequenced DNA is TGTGCCAGCAGGGATGCCTCCGGGACAGGGAGGTCCTCACCCCTCCACTTT. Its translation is CASRDASGTGRSSPLHF.